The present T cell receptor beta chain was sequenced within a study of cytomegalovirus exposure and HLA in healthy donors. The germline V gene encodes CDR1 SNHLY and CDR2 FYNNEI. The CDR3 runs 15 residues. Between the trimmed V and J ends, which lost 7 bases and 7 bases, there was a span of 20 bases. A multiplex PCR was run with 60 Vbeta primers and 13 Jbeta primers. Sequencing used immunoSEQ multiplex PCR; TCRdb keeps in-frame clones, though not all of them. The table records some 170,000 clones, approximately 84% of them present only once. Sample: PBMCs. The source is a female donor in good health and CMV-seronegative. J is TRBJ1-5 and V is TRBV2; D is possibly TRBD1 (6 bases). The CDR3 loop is CASNPRGGNGQPQHF. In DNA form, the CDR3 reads TGTGCCAGCAACCCTAGAGGGGGAAACGGACAGCCCCAGCATTTT.